The T cell receptor (beta chain) described here comes from a study of blood T cell repertoires in COVID-19. On the study more broadly: Material from acute and convalescent COVID-19 was sourced from the United States, Italy and Spain.

There are 13 residues in the CDR3. V lost 4 bases, J lost 7 bases, and 6 bases stayed unmatched. Germline V gives CDR1 SGHKS, CDR2 YYEKEE (reference sequence). Participants, roughly 18 to 90 years old, spanned more than 20 US areas. Per the original methods: Using reference gene primer amplification, nucleated cell counts were estimated. TCRdb's table, derived via immunoSEQ multiplex PCR, lists solely in-frame clones and lacks some. V, J and clone size were drawn from that table, and D and trimming were deduced from the DNA. The table has 200,000 to 250,000 clones, 80% to 90% seen once. This receptor was obtained from a woman in her forties with acute COVID-19. This chain uses TRBV5-5 with TRBJ1-2; 8 nucleotides align to TRBD1. The sequenced sample was PBMCs or T cells enriched from blood (not recorded which). The CDR3 DNA follows: TGTGCCAGCAGCCCGGACAGGGCGGTTGGCTACACCTTC. This sequence encodes CASSPDRAVGYTF.